These 19 T cell receptor beta chains were sequenced from one sample in a study of blood T cell repertoires in COVID-19. Generated by immunoSEQ multiplex PCR, the TCRdb table keeps only in-frame clones and is missing some. The table shows 180,000 or so clones, with approximately 87% occurring only once. The specimen sequenced was peripheral blood. These TCRs come from a man aged 35-49 years with active or convalescent COVID-19.

The chain carries TRBV6-5 and TRBJ1-1; a weak D match, TRBD1 (6 bases). The germline CDR1 and CDR2 sequences are MNHEY and SVGAGI. The ends were cut back, 8 bases at V and 1 base at J, with 14 bases in the middle. The CDR3 is 14 residues long. CDR3 loop: CASPGLTGNTEAFF. CDR3 nucleotides: TGTGCCAGCCCCGGGCTGACAGGGAACACTGAAGCTTTCTTT.

The chain has TRBV4-2 and TRBJ2-1; D might be TRBD1 (6 bases). The CDR3 is 18 amino acids. Trimming pared 2 bases from V and 7 bases from J, leaving 24 bases between. Germline V gene data show CDR1 as LGHNA and CDR2 as YNFKEQ. CDR3 loop: CASSQTGTPKVAFNEQFF. CDR3 DNA: TGTGCCAGCAGCCAAACCGGGACACCGAAGGTCGCGTTTAATGAGCAGTTCTTC.

The V gene is TRBV13, the J gene TRBJ1-2, with a possible D match to TRBD1 (5 bases). This CDR3 is 13 amino acids long. V lost 5 bases to trimming and J lost 4 bases, with 11 bases between them. Looked up from germline, CDR1 is PRHDT and CDR2 is FYEKMQ (reference sequence). The CDR3 region has the DNA TGTGCCAGCAGCAAAGACAGTGCCTATGGCTACACCTTC. Amino acids: CASSKDSAYGYTF.

V and J are TRBV4-2 and TRBJ2-3; 12 bases match TRBD2. The CDR3 totals 16 residues. Germline-derived CDR1 and CDR2 are LGHNA and YNFKEQ. J lost 4 bases, V lost 4 bases, and 6 bases had no gene match. DNA for the CDR3: TGTGCCAGCAGCCTCAGGACTAGCGGGGTGGCAGATACGCAGTATTTT. Amino acids: CASSLRTSGVADTQYF.

V gene TRBV6-5 combines with J gene TRBJ2-1; D possibly corresponds to TRBD2 (6 bases). V lost 6 bases, J lost 5 bases, and 11 bases lay in between. The CDR3 consists of 13 residues. The germline gives CDR1 MNHEY, CDR2 SVGAGI. DNA of the CDR3: TGTGCCAGCAGAACCGGGGGACACAATGAGCAGTTCTTC. Protein sequence: CASRTGGHNEQFF.

This clone was recorded only once. The V gene is TRBV12-3 or TRBV12-4, the J gene TRBJ1-6; D remains unclear. There are 13 residues in the CDR3. V gave up 5 bases and J gave up 4 bases, with 6 bases separating them. The CDR3 is CASSGRYNSPLHF. The DNA for the CDR3 is TGTGCCAGCAGTGGCAGGTATAATTCACCCCTCCACTTT.

The chain couples TRBV4-1 to TRBJ1-4; D uncertain. This CDR3 region has 16 residues. Germline V gives CDR1 MGHRA, CDR2 YSYEKL. V lost 0 bases to trimming and J lost 5 bases, with 13 bases between them. CDR3 sequence (DNA): TGCGCCAGCAGCCAAGATAGGACTTCAAGAAATGAAAAACTGTTTTTT. This codes for CASSQDRTSRNEKLFF.

The chain joins TRBV9 to TRBJ1-2, with a tentative D call TRBD1 (6 bases). V was pared by 3 bases and J by 7 bases, with 16 bases between. This CDR3 contains 14 residues. Germline CDR1 SGDLS, CDR2 YYNGEE. DNA for the CDR3: TGTGCCAGCAGCGGTTACAGGGAGGGGTCTGGCTACACCTTC. Protein: CASSGYREGSGYTF.

This clone has only a few counts. The chain links TRBV2 to TRBJ1-4, with 7 bases that match TRBD1. Germline CDR1 reads SNHLY; CDR2 reads FYNNEI. V shed 7 bases and J 8 bases; nucleotides not matched to a gene: 16. The CDR3 is 16 amino acids. The CDR3 DNA is TGTGCCAGCACCTTCCAGGGGGACGCGGGGTGGGAAAAACTGTTTTTT. It yields the protein CASTFQGDAGWEKLFF.

The chain couples TRBV19 to TRBJ2-1, with no clear D. Germline loops: CDR1 LNHDA, CDR2 SQIVND (reference sequence). The CDR3 runs 13 residues. V was pared by 10 bases and J by 3 bases, with 13 bases between. The chain's CDR3 is CATGERNYNEQFF. DNA for the CDR3: TGTGCCACCGGAGAGCGAAACTACAATGAGCAGTTCTTC.

This clone was counted a single time. The rearrangement uses TRBV30 and TRBJ1-4, with D perhaps matching TRBD1 (6 bases). Between the trimmed V and J ends, which lost 5 bases and 4 bases, there was a span of 11 bases. CDR1 and CDR2 from the germline V gene are GTSNPN and SVGIG (reference sequence). The CDR3 consists of 13 residues. The CDR3: CAWDRGINEKLFF. The DNA for the CDR3 is TGTGCCTGGGATAGGGGGATTAATGAAAAACTGTTTTTT. Together with reference TRBV30 and TRBJ1-4, the CDR3 gives the full variable domain: SQTIHQWPATLVQPVGSPLSLECTVEGTSNPNLYWYRQAAGRGLQLLFYSVGIGQISSEVPQNLSASRPQDRQFILSSKKLLLSDSGFYLCAWDRGINEKLFFGSGTQLSVL.

The chain joins TRBV2 to TRBJ2-1, with TRBD1 matching 8 bases. Germline CDR1 is SNHLY and CDR2 is FYNNEI. This CDR3 comprises 15 residues. After removal of 2 bases from V and 0 bases from J, the junction contained 0 bases not matched to a gene. CDR3 region: CASSEQGASYNEQFF. The CDR3 DNA reads as TGTGCCAGCAGTGAACAGGGGGCCTCCTACAATGAGCAGTTCTTC. Together with reference TRBV2 and TRBJ2-1, the CDR3 gives the full variable domain: EPEVTQTPSHQVTQMGQEVILRCVPISNHLYFYWYRQILGQKVEFLVSFYNNEISEKSEIFDDQFSVERPDGSNFTLKIRSTKLEDSAMYFCASSEQGASYNEQFFGPGTRLTVL.

The chain carries TRBV7-3 and TRBJ1-2; 12 bases agree with TRBD1. The CDR3 runs to 16 residues. Looked up from germline, CDR1 is SGHTA and CDR2 is FQGTGA. After removal of 5 bases from V and 6 bases from J, the junction contained 10 bases not matched to a gene. The CDR3 is CASSPSPGTGGHGYTF. CDR3 nucleotide sequence: TGTGCCAGCAGCCCCTCCCCTGGGACAGGGGGCCATGGCTACACCTTC.

This clone has a single count. This chain connects TRBV6-5 to TRBJ2-3; tentative D call: TRBD1 (5 bases). Germline CDR1 MNHEY, CDR2 SVGAGI. This CDR3 spans 16 amino acids. Trimming left V 2 bases short and J 5 bases short, with 17 bases between. CDR3 protein: CASSYGAGAPGDTQYF. CDR3 nucleotide sequence: TGTGCCAGCAGTTACGGGGCTGGGGCTCCTGGAGATACGCAGTATTTT.

This clone was detected only a few times. This sequence joins TRBV6-5 and TRBJ1-1; D unresolved. CDR3 length: 15 amino acids. Trimming stripped 6 bases from V and 1 base from J, with 15 bases between. CDR1 is MNHEY, CDR2 SVGAGI, per germline. This CDR3 reads CASRAWRRGNTEAFF. CDR3 sequence (DNA): TGTGCCAGCAGGGCCTGGAGACGTGGGAACACTGAAGCTTTCTTT.

The genes are TRBV9 and TRBJ1-2; 10 nucleotides match TRBD1. There are 14 residues in the CDR3. Germline V CDR1 and CDR2: SGDLS, YYNGEE. With V trimmed by 3 bases and J by 7 bases, 6 bases remained unmatched. This chain's CDR3 is CASSAGQGTGGYTF. CDR3 bases: TGTGCCAGCAGCGCGGGACAGGGGACTGGTGGCTACACCTTC. The entire variable domain, with the rest obtained from reference TRBV9 and TRBJ1-2, is as follows: DSGVTQTPKHLITATGQRVTLRCSPRSGDLSVYWYQQSLDQGLQFLIQYYNGEERAKGNILERFSAQQFPDLHSELNLSSLELGDSALYFCASSAGQGTGGYTFGSGTRLTVV.

The rearrangement joins TRBV18 to TRBJ2-5, with D perhaps matching TRBD1 (5 bases). Germline V gene lookup returns CDR1 KGHSH and CDR2 LQKENI. The CDR3 is 15 amino acids. V lost 5 bases to trimming and J lost 5 bases, with 18 bases between them. Written as DNA, the CDR3 is TGTGCCAGCTCAGAAAATTGGGGCTTAAAGGAGACCCAGTACTTC. Its translation is CASSENWGLKETQYF.

This chain connects TRBV5-5 to TRBJ2-7, with D maybe TRBD1 (5 bases). The V end was cut by 1 base, the J end by 6 bases, with 17 bases between. This CDR3 region has 15 residues. The V gene's germline CDR1 is SGHKS and CDR2 YYEKEE (reference sequence). DNA for the CDR3: TGTGCCAGCAGCTTGTTGTACAGTGGGGCTAGCGAGCAGTACTTC. Protein product: CASSLLYSGASEQYF.

The chain links TRBV28 to TRBJ1-2; 8 bases are a match to TRBD1. The J segment lost 4 bases and the V segment lost 7 bases, leaving 5 bases of the junction unmatched. The CDR3 extends over 13 amino acids. Germline V gives CDR1 MDHEN, CDR2 SYDVKM. The CDR3 here is CASIPGQAYGYTF. The CDR3 DNA sequence: TGTGCCAGCATCCCGGGACAGGCCTATGGCTACACCTTC.